The 25 T cell receptor beta chains below come from one sample, sequenced in a study of molecular identifiers for immune sequencing clone quantification. TCRdb re-analysed the PCR reads in MiXCR, keeping a single row per CDR3 protein. Of approximately 550,000 distinct CDR3 sequences in the sample, around 25% were seen once. Material for sequencing was naive CD8+ T cells from blood, with Jurkat cell RNA spiked in. Subset described: FACS-sorted CD8+CD4-CCR7+CD45RA+ naive T cells. The receptors shown here come from a human donor in good health. Some libraries in this study had Jurkat cell RNA spiked in.

The rearrangement links TRBV4-3 to TRBJ1-1, with D perhaps matching TRBD1 (5 bases). V was clipped by 0 bases and J by 6 bases, with 11 bases between them. In germline, CDR1 is LGHNA, CDR2 YSLEER. CDR3 length: 14 amino acids. The CDR3 coding sequence is TGCGCCAGCAGCCAAGATGGGACGTACTCTGAAGCTTTCTTT. Translated, it gives CASSQDGTYSEAFF.

To note about this clonotype: A single base separates this from a much larger clone, so it may be a read error. This likely comes from a read error, as the CDR3 has no conserved phenylalanine or tryptophan at its end. V and J are TRBV28 and TRBJ2-7; 8 bases agree with TRBD2. Germline CDR1 and CDR2: MDHEN and SYDVKM. The CDR3 has 13 amino acids. Trimming removed 10 bases from V and 3 bases from J; junction bases left unmatched: 8. In DNA, the CDR3 is TGTGCCACCAAGCGGGAGCTGGTCTACGAGCAGTACATC. Protein product: CATKRELVYEQYI.

V and J are TRBV4-1 and TRBJ2-2; D ambiguous. Germline V lookup: CDR1 MGHRA, CDR2 YSYEKL. The germline V and J ends were trimmed by 4 bases and 1 base, with 10 bases remaining between them. This CDR3 is 15 amino acids long. The CDR3 DNA reads as TGCGCCAGCAGCCCCGCTAACAAGAACACCGGGGAGCTGTTTTTT. Translating gives CASSPANKNTGELFF.

This clonotype has a handful of counts. The chain carries TRBV11-2 and TRBJ2-7, with 8 bases aligning to TRBD2. Germline CDR1 and CDR2: SGHAT and FQNNGV. The CDR3 consists of 15 residues. The V and J ends lost 5 bases and 3 bases, in that order; junction bases with no gene match: 9. The CDR3 coding sequence is TGTGCCAGCAGCCCCCCGAGCGGGGGATACTACGAGCAGTACTTC. Amino acid sequence: CASSPPSGGYYEQYF.

The chain recombines TRBV28 with TRBJ2-5, with TRBD1 as a possible D gene (5 bases). Germline V gene lookup returns CDR1 MDHEN and CDR2 SYDVKM. Trimming removed 10 bases from V and 5 bases from J, with 26 bases in between. This CDR3 comprises 16 residues. CDR3 protein: CATTRLKDSSGETQYF. The DNA of the CDR3 is TGTGCCACCACCCGGTTAAAAGACAGTTCTGGGGAGACCCAGTACTTC.

Worth noting for this clonotype: The DNA is omitted, as the CDR3 cannot be located on it reliably, and the CDR3 follows TCRdb's listing. The chain couples TRBV12-3 or TRBV12-4 to TRBJ1-5; the D call in the table, TRBD1, was not verified against the DNA. The CDR3 length is 14 residues, termini included. CDR3 region: CASSFGAGNPPPHF.

The chain is built from TRBV12-3 or TRBV12-4 and TRBJ2-7, with 8 bases that match TRBD2. The J segment lost 2 bases and the V segment lost 2 bases, leaving 8 bases of the junction unmatched. The CDR3 contains 16 residues. The CDR3 DNA reads as TGTGCCAGCAGTTTAATTTATAGCGGGAACACCTACGAGCAGTACTTC. This encodes CASSLIYSGNTYEQYF.

There are a few counts of this clonotype. V usage is TRBV3-2 and J usage is TRBJ2-7; the table's D call, TRBD2, was not checked against the DNA. TRBV3-2 is designated a pseudogene. CDR3 size: 16 residues. Here the CDR3 reads CASSQEGTSGTYEQYF. DNA for the CDR3: TGTGCCAGCAGCCAAGAAGGGACTAGCGGAACCTACGAGCAGTACTTC.

The genes are TRBV20-1 and TRBJ1-2, with D perhaps TRBD1 (6 bases). Germline V gene lookup returns CDR1 DFQATT and CDR2 SNEGSKA (reference sequence). The CDR3 consists of 12 residues. V lost 6 bases, J lost 4 bases, and 12 bases lay in between. CDR3 sequence: CSATDRPYGYTF. The DNA for the CDR3 is TGCAGTGCGACAGACAGGCCCTATGGCTACACCTTC.

J is TRBJ2-1 and V is TRBV19; 8 nucleotides agree with TRBD1. The CDR3 covers 15 residues. Germline V CDR1 and CDR2: LNHDA, SQIVND (reference sequence). With 0 bases clipped from V and 4 bases from J, the junction kept 2 bases outside the gene matches. CDR3 nucleotide sequence: TGTGCCAGTAGTATAGACGGGACAGGATACAATGAGCAGTTCTTC. It codes for CASSIDGTGYNEQFF.

This clonotype showed up many times. The CDR3 DNA is TGTGCCAGCAACCCACAGGGGGCCCTGGCAGTGAACACTGAAGCTTTCTTT. Translation gives CASNPQGALAVNTEAFF. V is TRBV7-9 and J is TRBJ1-1; 9 bases match TRBD1. J lost 0 bases, V lost 7 bases, and 12 bases had no gene match. The CDR3 extends over 17 amino acids. The germline V gene encodes CDR1 SEHNR and CDR2 FQNEAQ (reference sequence). Full variable domain (outside the CDR3, taken from reference TRBV7-9 and TRBJ1-1): DTGVSQNPRHKITKRGQNVTFRCDPISEHNRLYWYRQTLGQGPEFLTYFQNEAQLEKSRLLSDRFSAERPKGSFSTLEIQRTEQGDSAMYLCASNPQGALAVNTEAFFGQGTRLTVV.

A few counts support this clonotype. The V call is TRBV27, the J call TRBJ2-1; 9 bases match TRBD2. The germline V gene encodes CDR1 MNHEY and CDR2 SMNVEV (reference sequence). The CDR3 has 16 residues. After removal of 0 bases from V and 6 bases from J, the junction contained 6 bases not matched to a gene. The CDR3 DNA follows: TGTGCCAGCAGTTTATCGGGCGGGGGGGCTTTCAATGAGCAGTTCTTC. It codes for CASSLSGGGAFNEQFF.

The chain has TRBV5-1 and TRBJ2-3; TRBD1 matches 9 bases. Germline V gene data show CDR1 as SGHRS and CDR2 as YFSETQ. The CDR3 consists of 15 residues. After removal of 3 bases from V and 2 bases from J, the junction contained 4 bases not matched to a gene. CDR3 bases: TGCGCCAGCAGCTCGGGACAGGGAATCACAGATACGCAGTATTTT. Translation: CASSSGQGITDTQYF.

Details on this clonotype: A much larger clone differs by one base, so this may be a read error. The CDR3 region is CSASSDRDYEQYF. CDR3 DNA sequence: TGCAGTGCTAGTTCGGACAGGGACTACGAGCAGTACTTC. The chain employs TRBV20-1 and TRBJ2-7; 8 bases map to TRBD1. After removal of 3 bases from V and 3 bases from J, the junction contained 4 bases not matched to a gene. CDR3 length: 13 residues. Germline CDR1 is DFQATT and CDR2 is SNEGSKA (reference sequence).

This clonotype was observed at least ten times. The V and J genes are TRBV20-1 and TRBJ2-7; maybe TRBD1 (5 bases). The CDR3 contains 9 residues. V gave up 6 bases and J gave up 7 bases, with 7 bases separating them. In germline, CDR1 is DFQATT, CDR2 SNEGSKA (reference sequence). The CDR3 is CSASGEQYF. CDR3 DNA: TGCAGTGCCTCAGGGGAGCAGTACTTC.

For this clonotype: Possible read error: a much larger clone is one base away. The CDR3 DNA sequence: TGCGGCGTTGAAGGCCAGGGTTTAGCTTTCTTT. Its protein product is CGVEGQGLAFF. The rearrangement links TRBV29-1 to TRBJ1-1, with D tentatively TRBD1 (5 bases). The CDR3 runs 11 residues. Germline lookup yields CDR1 SQVTM and CDR2 ANQGSEA.

This clonotype was seen only a few times. This sequence joins TRBV7-9 and TRBJ2-5; 10 positions agree with TRBD1. V gave up 8 bases and J gave up 5 bases; unmatched junction bases: 5. Germline V gene data show CDR1 as SEHNR and CDR2 as FQNEAQ (reference sequence). CDR3 length: 13 amino acids. The CDR3 DNA reads as TGTGCCAGCGGTAGGACAGGGGGTGAGACCCAGTACTTC. Protein sequence: CASGRTGGETQYF.

V usage is TRBV2 and J usage is TRBJ2-2, with 9 bases fitting TRBD1. J was trimmed by 0 bases and V by 7 bases; bases with no gene match: 3. From germline, CDR1 is SNHLY and CDR2 FYNNEI. The CDR3 sequence is 15 residues long. The CDR3 protein is CASTGTGTNTGELFF. The CDR3 coding sequence is TGTGCCAGCACCGGGACAGGGACGAACACCGGGGAGCTGTTTTTT.

In its sample, this clonotype was seen many times. The V and J genes are TRBV28 and TRBJ1-5, with 8 bases aligning to TRBD1. The germline V gene encodes CDR1 MDHEN and CDR2 SYDVKM. Trimming cost V 3 bases and J 4 bases; bases outside gene matches: 2. The CDR3 contains 14 residues. The CDR3 loop is CASSFTGGNQPQHF. As DNA, the CDR3 is TGTGCCAGCAGTTTTACAGGGGGGAATCAGCCCCAGCATTTT.

This clonotype has a count of ten or more. The rearrangement joins TRBV6-5 to TRBJ1-5, with 8 bases matching TRBD1. This CDR3 spans 16 amino acids. The V segment lost 7 bases and the J segment 3 bases; nucleotides outside the gene matches: 11. CDR1 and CDR2 (germline): MNHEY, SVGAGI. The DNA for the CDR3 is TGTGCCAGCAACCCCTCAAACAGGGGGTTCAATCAGCCCCAGCATTTT. It codes for CASNPSNRGFNQPQHF.

This clonotype was detected ten times or more. The limits of the CDR3 on the DNA are not certain, so only TCRdb's listed CDR3 is given. The V and J genes are TRBV6-6 and TRBJ2-7; TRBD1 is the table's D call, not checked against the DNA. Both ends counted, the CDR3 spans 14 residues. Germline CDR1 MNHNY, CDR2 SVGAGI (reference sequence). CDR3 loop: CASSSSTGSYEQYF.

This clonotype was picked up many times. In DNA, the CDR3 is TGTGCCAGCAGTGACCCCCAGAGTGATTATAGCAATCAGCCCCAGCATTTT. Encoded protein: CASSDPQSDYSNQPQHF. The chain has TRBV2 and TRBJ1-5; D unresolved. The germline CDR1 and CDR2 sequences are SNHLY and FYNNEI. Trimming stripped 3 bases from V and 0 bases from J, with 15 bases between. The CDR3 is 17 amino acids.

This chain connects TRBV4-1 to TRBJ2-7; no clear D. V gave up 0 bases and J gave up 3 bases, with 15 bases separating them. This CDR3 is 16 amino acids long. Germline CDR1 and CDR2: MGHRA and YSYEKL. CDR3 coding DNA: TGCGCCAGCAGCCAAGATGCCCCGGTCCCCCTCTACGAGCAGTACTTC. It translates to CASSQDAPVPLYEQYF.

This clonotype was seen a few times. V gene TRBV7-2 combines with J gene TRBJ2-3; TRBD2 matches 7 bases. This CDR3 contains 15 residues. Losses at the gene ends were 8 bases for V and 2 bases for J; bases not matched to a gene: 10. The germline gives CDR1 SGHTA, CDR2 FQGNSA. CDR3 coding DNA: TGTGCCAGCGCGGGGCGAGCGGGGTTCACAGATACGCAGTATTTT. The encoded protein is CASAGRAGFTDTQYF.

The V gene is TRBV12-3 or TRBV12-4, the J gene TRBJ2-3; 9 bases agree with TRBD1. The CDR3 covers 18 residues. Unmatched junction bases numbered 12, after V lost 2 bases and J lost 3 bases. As DNA, the CDR3 is TGTGCCAGCAGTTTATGGCCTTGGACAGGGGAGGTGACAGATACGCAGTATTTT. Amino acid sequence: CASSLWPWTGEVTDTQYF.